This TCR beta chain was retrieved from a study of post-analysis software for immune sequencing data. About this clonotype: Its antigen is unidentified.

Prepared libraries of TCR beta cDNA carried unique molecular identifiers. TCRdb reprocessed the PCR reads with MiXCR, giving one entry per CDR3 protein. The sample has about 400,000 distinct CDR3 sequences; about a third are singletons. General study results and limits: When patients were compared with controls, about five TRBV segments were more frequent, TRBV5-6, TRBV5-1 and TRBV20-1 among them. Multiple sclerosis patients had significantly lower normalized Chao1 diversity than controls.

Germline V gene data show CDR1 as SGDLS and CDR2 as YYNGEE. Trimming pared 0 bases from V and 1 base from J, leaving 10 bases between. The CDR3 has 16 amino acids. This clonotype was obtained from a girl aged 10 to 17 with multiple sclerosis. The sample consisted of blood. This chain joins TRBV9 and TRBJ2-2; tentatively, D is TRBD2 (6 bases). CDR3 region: CASSVDGRMNTGELFF. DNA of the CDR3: TGTGCCAGCAGCGTAGATGGGAGGATGAACACCGGGGAGCTGTTTTTT.